These 28 T cell receptor beta chains originate from one sample sequenced in a study of blood T cell repertoires in COVID-19. The table came from immunoSEQ multiplex PCR; TCRdb's copy has only in-frame clones and leaves some out. The sample consists of approximately 300,000 clones, around 89% of them appearing once. Source material: peripheral blood. The receptors here all came from a man aged 30 to 45 with acute or convalescent COVID-19.

A single count supports this clone. The gene calls are TRBV4-1 and TRBJ2-5; D possibly corresponds to TRBD2 (6 bases). Between the trimmed V and J ends, which lost 4 bases and 0 bases, there was a span of 21 bases. CDR1 is MGHRA, CDR2 YSYEKL, per germline. CDR3 length equals 18 residues. CDR3 sequence reads: CASSPRGSRAEYQETQYF. The CDR3 coding sequence is TGCGCCAGCAGCCCCCGGGGGAGTAGGGCCGAGTACCAAGAGACCCAGTACTTC.

This sequence joins TRBV19 and TRBJ2-1; TRBD1 matches at 7 bases. This CDR3 region has 14 residues. V shed 7 bases, J shed 1 base, and the junction held 4 bases outside the gene matches. In germline, CDR1 is LNHDA, CDR2 SQIVND (reference sequence). The CDR3 nucleotides read TGTGCCAGTACCCCAGGGGGATCCTACAATGAGCAGTTCTTC. Its protein is CASTPGGSYNEQFF.

This chain uses TRBV3-1 (or the pseudogene TRBV3-2) with TRBJ2-1, with TRBD1 matching 7 bases. Germline CDR1 and CDR2: LGHDT and YNNKEL (reference sequence). Trimming took 6 bases from V and 8 from J; bases not matched to a gene: 10. The CDR3 totals 14 residues. CDR3: CASSQTGWVDEQFF. The CDR3 DNA is TGTGCCAGCAGTCAGACAGGGTGGGTGGATGAGCAGTTCTTC.

The CDR3 DNA follows: TGCGCCAGCAGCTTAGGTAGCGGGGCCCAAGAGACCCAGTACTTC. Protein product: CASSLGSGAQETQYF. The chain recombines TRBV5-1 with TRBJ2-5, with 8 bases aligning to TRBD2. With V trimmed by 2 bases and J by 1 base, 4 bases remained unmatched. Germline lookup yields CDR1 SGHRS and CDR2 YFSETQ. The CDR3 contains 15 residues. The full variable domain, its missing parts supplied by reference TRBV5-1 and TRBJ2-5, is KAGVTQTPRYLIKTRGQQVTLSCSPISGHRSVSWYQQTPGQGLQFLFEYFSETQRNKGNFPGRFSGRQFSNSRSEMNVSTLELGDSALYLCASSLGSGAQETQYFGPGTRLLVL.

The chain carries TRBV5-4 and TRBJ2-7; TRBD1 agrees at 8 bases. The ends lost 0 bases at V and 3 bases at J; junction bases unmatched: 5. The CDR3 consists of 15 residues. Germline-derived CDR1 and CDR2 are SGHNT and YYREEE (reference sequence). This chain's CDR3 is CASSLAAGGDYEQYF. CDR3 sequence (DNA): TGTGCCAGCAGCTTGGCGGCAGGGGGCGACTACGAGCAGTACTTC.

This chain uses TRBV6-2 or TRBV6-3 with TRBJ1-1; D gene uncertain. There are 13 residues in the CDR3. Trimming took 2 bases from V and 0 from J, leaving 4 bases between them. Germline V gene data show CDR1 as MNHEY and CDR2 as SVGEGT. CDR3 region: CASSYLVNTEAFF. The CDR3 nucleotides read TGTGCCAGCAGTTACCTAGTGAACACTGAAGCTTTCTTT.

CDR3 DNA: TGTGCCAGCAGTCGACAGGGGCGGACAGATACGCAGTATTTT. Protein product: CASSRQGRTDTQYF. This chain connects TRBV7-2 to TRBJ2-3, with 8 bases that match TRBD1. With V trimmed by 6 bases and J by 3 bases, 5 bases remained unmatched. CDR3 size: 14 residues. Germline-derived CDR1 and CDR2 are SGHTA and FQGNSA.

The CDR3 loop reads CASSPQREPYNEQFF. CDR3 nucleotides: TGTGCCAGCTCACCCCAGCGGGAACCTTACAATGAGCAGTTCTTC. This chain links TRBV18 with TRBJ2-1; TRBD2 agrees at 7 bases. There are 15 residues in the CDR3. Germline assignment: CDR1 KGHSH and CDR2 LQKENI. J gave up 4 bases and V 3 bases, and 6 bases lay outside the gene matches.

The chain links TRBV18 to TRBJ1-1; maybe TRBD1 (5 bases). Germline values: CDR1 KGHSH, CDR2 LQKENI. This CDR3 comprises 16 residues. Trimming removed 1 base at V and 1 base at J, with 13 bases between. The CDR3 loop reads CASSPLGGVGNTEAFF. The CDR3 DNA follows: TGTGCCAGCTCACCACTGGGGGGAGTTGGGAACACTGAAGCTTTCTTT.

The chain recombines TRBV7-8 with TRBJ1-6; 9 bases line up with TRBD1. Germline CDR1 SGHVS, CDR2 FQNEAQ. V lost 4 bases, J lost 9 bases, and 7 bases stayed unmatched. The CDR3 covers 15 residues. The CDR3 here is CASSYPGQGASPLHF. The CDR3 DNA is TGTGCCAGCAGCTACCCGGGACAGGGAGCTTCACCCCTCCACTTT. The full variable domain, in which reference TRBV7-8 and TRBJ1-6 provide the parts outside the CDR3, is GAGVSQSPRYKVAKRGQDVALRCDPISGHVSLFWYQQALGQGPEFLTYFQNEAQLDKSGLPSDRFFAERPEGSVSTLKIQRTQQEDSAVYLCASSYPGQGASPLHFGNGTRLTVT.

The sample holds one count of this clone. The V call is TRBV5-4, the J call TRBJ1-6; 12 bases are shared with TRBD1. V shed 5 bases, J shed 9 bases, and the junction held 9 bases outside the gene matches. This CDR3 is 16 amino acids long. Germline V CDR1 and CDR2: SGHNT, YYREEE (reference sequence). CDR3: CASSYGDRGRGSPLHF. CDR3 coding DNA: TGTGCCAGCAGTTACGGGGACAGGGGGCGCGGTTCACCCCTCCACTTT.

This chain uses TRBV12-3 or TRBV12-4 with TRBJ1-1, with D perhaps TRBD1 (5 bases). Trimming removed 5 bases at V and 6 bases at J, with 10 bases between. This CDR3 has 12 amino acids. CDR3 DNA sequence: TGTGCCAGCAGTAGACAGAGTCCTGAAGCTTTCTTT. The encoded protein is CASSRQSPEAFF.

The J gene is TRBJ1-1, the V gene TRBV10-3, with 10 bases lining up with TRBD1. Germline CDR1 ENHRY, CDR2 SYGVKD. After removal of 7 bases from V and 5 bases from J, the junction contained 7 bases not matched to a gene. The CDR3 loop spans 14 amino acids. CDR3 nucleotides: TGTGCCATCACCGACAGGGGGCGTTTGACTGAAGCTTTCTTT. It specifies CAITDRGRLTEAFF.

The V gene is TRBV19, the J gene TRBJ2-7; 7 bases are a match to TRBD2. This CDR3 has 15 residues. Per germline, CDR1 LNHDA and CDR2 SQIVND (reference sequence). Unmatched junction bases numbered 9, after V lost 5 bases and J lost 2 bases. CDR3 nucleotides: TGTGCCAGTAGTGTACGGAGCGGGGAGACCTACGAGCAGTACTTC. Translating it yields CASSVRSGETYEQYF. The entire variable domain, with the rest obtained from reference TRBV19 and TRBJ2-7, is as follows: DGGITQSPKYLFRKEGQNVTLSCEQNLNHDAMYWYRQDPGQGLRLIYYSQIVNDFQKGDIAEGYSVSREKKESFPLTVTSAQKNPTAFYLCASSVRSGETYEQYFGPGTRLTVT.

This chain links TRBV12-2 with TRBJ1-1; the table's D gene call, TRBD1, was not cross checked with the DNA. TRBV12-2 counts as a pseudogene. The CDR3 is 16 residues long. CDR3 sequence: CASRLAETGGITEAFF. CDR3 DNA sequence: TGTGCAAGTCGCTTAGCGGAGACAGGGGGGATCACTGAAGCTTTCTTT.

This chain's CDR3 is CAWSREQLMNTEAFF. The CDR3 coding sequence is TGTGCCTGGAGTCGGGAGCAGTTAATGAACACTGAAGCTTTCTTT. V is TRBV30 and J is TRBJ1-1; no firm D call. Germline V gene sequence: CDR1 GTSNPN, CDR2 SVGIG (reference sequence). Trimming stripped 2 bases from V and 0 bases from J, with 13 bases between. The CDR3 is 15 residues long.

The chain is built from TRBV5-8 and TRBJ1-6, with D uncertain. CDR3 length: 16 residues. CDR1 is SGHTS and CDR2 is YDEGEE in the germline V gene. V lost 5 bases and J 5 bases, leaving 17 bases between the germline ends. CDR3 sequence reads: CASRPRVAIHNSPLHF. CDR3 bases: TGTGCCAGCAGGCCACGGGTCGCAATTCATAATTCACCCCTCCACTTT.

The rearrangement links TRBV13 to TRBJ1-4; D not certain. This CDR3 comprises 11 residues. Trimming took off 3 bases at V and 13 bases at J, with 9 bases between the two ends. The V gene's germline CDR1 is PRHDT and CDR2 FYEKMQ (reference sequence). The CDR3 bases are TGTGCCAGCAGCTTCTACACGGGACTGTTTTTT. This gives the protein CASSFYTGLFF.

The count of this clone is one. V usage is TRBV5-1 and J usage is TRBJ1-1; weak D call: TRBD1 (5 bases). The V gene's germline CDR1 is SGHRS and CDR2 YFSETQ. The V end lost 5 bases, the J end lost 1 base, and 15 bases lay between the germline ends. The CDR3 consists of 15 residues. As DNA, the CDR3 is TGCGCCAGCAGATTAGGGACTTACGCGAACACTGAAGCTTTCTTT. Translation: CASRLGTYANTEAFF.

There are a few counts of this clone. This CDR3 is CASSLFEGAGYTF. CDR3 DNA: TGTGCCAGCAGTTTATTTGAAGGGGCTGGCTACACCTTC. The V and J genes are TRBV28 and TRBJ1-2, with a possible D match to TRBD1 (5 bases). Trimming shortened V by 1 base and J by 7 bases, and 10 bases separated the two germline ends. Germline V gene sequence: CDR1 MDHEN, CDR2 SYDVKM. The CDR3 length is 13 residues.

This clone was picked up a small number of times. The J gene is TRBJ2-3, the V gene TRBV30; 10 nucleotides line up with TRBD2. V trimming: 4 bases; J trimming: 1 base; junction bases outside the gene matches: 5. Germline V CDR1 and CDR2: GTSNPN, SVGIG (reference sequence). This CDR3 has 15 amino acids. CDR3 residues: CAWTRAGGGTDTQYF. CDR3 coding DNA: TGTGCCTGGACCAGAGCGGGGGGGGGCACAGATACGCAGTATTTT.

This sequence joins TRBV18 and TRBJ1-4; D gene uncertain. The germline V and J ends were trimmed by 0 bases and 6 bases, with 5 bases remaining between them. Germline CDR1 KGHSH, CDR2 LQKENI. CDR3 length: 13 amino acids. The CDR3 DNA is TGTGCCAGCTCACCACCGTCAGATGAAAAACTGTTTTTT. It codes for CASSPPSDEKLFF.

The chain recombines TRBV19 with TRBJ1-1; no definite D call. The CDR3 has 13 amino acids. V dropped 6 bases and J dropped 6 bases, with 14 bases sitting between them. In germline, CDR1 is LNHDA, CDR2 SQIVND (reference sequence). This CDR3 is CASRQALLSEAFF. The CDR3 nucleotides are TGTGCCAGTAGGCAGGCCCTACTGTCTGAAGCTTTCTTT.

This chain connects TRBV5-4 to TRBJ2-1; D is possibly TRBD2 (6 bases). This CDR3 has 16 residues. V was trimmed by 4 bases and J by 2 bases, leaving 16 bases between them. In germline, CDR1 is SGHNT, CDR2 YYREEE (reference sequence). Written as DNA, the CDR3 is TGTGCCAGCAGCAGTGAACTAGCCGCCACCTACAATGAGCAGTTCTTC. Its protein is CASSSELAATYNEQFF.

The J gene is TRBJ1-2, the V gene TRBV28; possible D gene TRBD1, 5 bases. Germline lookup yields CDR1 MDHEN and CDR2 SYDVKM. CDR3 size: 15 residues. Trimming stripped 5 bases from V and 4 bases from J, with 17 bases between. The CDR3 nucleotides read TGTGCCAGCAGTCCGCAGGGTCTCAGGAGCTATGGCTACACCTTC. Translation: CASSPQGLRSYGYTF.

The chain employs TRBV2 and TRBJ1-1, with a possible D match to TRBD1 (6 bases). The V end lost 6 bases, the J end lost 3 bases, and 14 bases lay between the germline ends. The CDR3 runs 14 residues. CDR1 and CDR2 from the germline V gene are SNHLY and FYNNEI. The CDR3 DNA reads as TGTGCCAGCAGGGCGGGGGCTGTGGACACTGAAGCTTTCTTT. It translates to CASRAGAVDTEAFF.

The count of this clone is one. CDR3 in amino acids: CASNEGTRNQPQHF. CDR3 sequence (DNA): TGTGCCAGCAACGAAGGGACACGGAATCAGCCCCAGCATTTT. The rearrangement links TRBV6-6 to TRBJ1-5; weak D call: TRBD1 (6 bases). Between the trimmed V and J ends, which lost 7 bases and 4 bases, there was a span of 14 bases. This CDR3 has 14 residues. Germline assignment: CDR1 MNHNY and CDR2 SVGAGI (reference sequence).

The chain recombines TRBV6-5 with TRBJ2-1; perhaps TRBD1 as D (5 bases). The CDR3 is made up of 12 amino acids. Germline assignment: CDR1 MNHEY and CDR2 SVGAGI. The CDR3 DNA reads TGTGGCACCGATCAGGGAAATCGAGAGCAGTTCTTC. As protein: CGTDQGNREQFF.